This T cell receptor beta chain was sequenced for a study of T-cell reconstitution after alpha-beta-depleted transplantation in children (dated by TCRdb to the mid-2010s). Looking at the study overall: Using TCR repertoire profiling, the study followed T-cell immune reconstitution in a quantitative way in children after TCRalphabeta/CD19-depleted allogeneic hematopoietic cell transplantation.

Libraries were built with PCR. Sequencing instrument: Illumina HiSeq 2500. To normalize quantification of the TCRbeta repertoire, the TCR libraries were built with molecular barcoding that relied on unique molecular identifiers. The public reads were reprocessed in TCRdb via fastp at Q25 and MiXCR, keeping in-frame beta chains. One record per CDR3 amino acid sequence lists the most common genes and DNA. This sample is represented by some 300,000 distinct CDR3 sequences; roughly a tenth of them were singletons. Less than 8% of the sample is held by the ten biggest clonotypes. What the research found in general, with its limitations: Hyperexpanded clone frequencies declined over subsequent months; after one year, T-cell counts and TCRbeta diversity were mostly attributed to newly produced T cells. In some patients, the high TCRbeta diversity seen at day 60 was put down to recipient T cells and intrathymic progenitors that had survived conditioning. About two months after transplant, the apparently early recovery of alphabetaT-cell counts reportedly depended on just several hundred clones that had expanded rapidly and came from non-depleted graft cells.

Looking up the germline V gene yields CDR1 ENHRY and CDR2 SYGVKD. The CDR3 has 13 amino acids, counting the end cysteine and phenylalanine. Solely the CDR3 DNA is kept, with 39 bases framed from the first base. Reading the label with the study, this specimen's treatment or condition is: allogeneic hematopoietic cell transplantation with graft depleted of TCRalphabeta T cells and CD19 B cells. Transplant recipients were children who received TCRalphabeta/CD19-depleted allogeneic hematopoietic cell grafts. This clonotype was seen repeatedly, ten times or more. Its cognate antigen has yet to be identified. One end of the junction is discordant with germline, which a read error may explain.

This clonotype was obtained from a boy under two years old with acute myeloid leukemia, due to receive a stem cell transplant. Sample: PBMCs, taken before TCRalphabeta/CD19-depleted stem cell transplant. The rearranged chain carries TRBV10-3 and TRBJ1-5, with 9 bases aligning to TRBD1. The DNA reads TGTGCCATACAGGGGGCGAGCACTCAGCCCCAGCATTTT. Translation gives CAIQGASTQPQHF.